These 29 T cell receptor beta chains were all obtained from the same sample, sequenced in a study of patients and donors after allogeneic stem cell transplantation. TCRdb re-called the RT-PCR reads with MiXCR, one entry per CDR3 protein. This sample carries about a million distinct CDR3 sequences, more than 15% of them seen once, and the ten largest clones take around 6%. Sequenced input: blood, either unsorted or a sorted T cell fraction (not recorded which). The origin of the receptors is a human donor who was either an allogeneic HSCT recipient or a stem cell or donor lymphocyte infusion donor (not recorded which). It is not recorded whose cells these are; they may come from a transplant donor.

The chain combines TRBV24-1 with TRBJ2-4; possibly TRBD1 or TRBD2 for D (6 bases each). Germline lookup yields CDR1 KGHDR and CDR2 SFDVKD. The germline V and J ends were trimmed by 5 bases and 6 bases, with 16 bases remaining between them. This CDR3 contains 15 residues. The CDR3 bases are TGTGCCACCAGTGTCGGGGGCCCAATTCGAAACATTCAGTACTTC. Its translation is CATSVGGPIRNIQYF.

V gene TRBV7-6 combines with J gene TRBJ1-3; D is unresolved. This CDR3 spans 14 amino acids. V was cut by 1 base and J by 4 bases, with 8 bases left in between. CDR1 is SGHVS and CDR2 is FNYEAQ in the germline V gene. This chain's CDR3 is CASSLVPVGNTIYF. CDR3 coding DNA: TGTGCCAGCAGCTTAGTTCCAGTAGGAAACACCATATATTTT.

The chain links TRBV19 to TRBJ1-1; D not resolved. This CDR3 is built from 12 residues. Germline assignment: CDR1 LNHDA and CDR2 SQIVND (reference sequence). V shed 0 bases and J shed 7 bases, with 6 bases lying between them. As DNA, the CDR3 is TGTGCCAGTAGTATAGATCGACATGAAGCTTTCTTT. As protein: CASSIDRHEAFF.

This CDR3 is CASSQRAEKLFF. The CDR3 DNA is TGTGCCAGCAGCCAACGCGCGGAAAAACTGTTTTTT. The J gene is TRBJ1-4, the V gene TRBV3-1, with D unclear. Germline V CDR1 and CDR2: LGHDT, YNNKEL (reference sequence). The CDR3 sequence is 12 residues long. The V end lost 2 bases, the J end lost 8 bases, and 6 bases lay between the germline ends.

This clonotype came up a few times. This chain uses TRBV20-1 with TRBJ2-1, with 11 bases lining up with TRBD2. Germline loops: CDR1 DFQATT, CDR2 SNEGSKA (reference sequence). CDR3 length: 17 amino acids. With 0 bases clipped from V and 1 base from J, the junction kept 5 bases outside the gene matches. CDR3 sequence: CSARDSGGADSYNEQFF. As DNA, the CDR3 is TGCAGTGCTAGAGATAGCGGGGGGGCCGATTCCTACAATGAGCAGTTCTTC.

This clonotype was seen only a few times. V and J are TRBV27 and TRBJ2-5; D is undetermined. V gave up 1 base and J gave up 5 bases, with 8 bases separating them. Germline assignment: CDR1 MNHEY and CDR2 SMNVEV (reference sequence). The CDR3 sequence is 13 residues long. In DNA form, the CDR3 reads TGTGCCAGCAGTTTATACCCCTCGGAGACCCAGTACTTC. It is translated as CASSLYPSETQYF.

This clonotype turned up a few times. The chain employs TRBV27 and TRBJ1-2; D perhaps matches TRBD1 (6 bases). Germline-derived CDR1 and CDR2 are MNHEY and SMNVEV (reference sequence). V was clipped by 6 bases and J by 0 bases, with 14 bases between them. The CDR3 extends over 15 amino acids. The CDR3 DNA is TGTGCCAGCAGCCATAGGACAGCAACTAACTATGGCTACACCTTC. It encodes CASSHRTATNYGYTF.

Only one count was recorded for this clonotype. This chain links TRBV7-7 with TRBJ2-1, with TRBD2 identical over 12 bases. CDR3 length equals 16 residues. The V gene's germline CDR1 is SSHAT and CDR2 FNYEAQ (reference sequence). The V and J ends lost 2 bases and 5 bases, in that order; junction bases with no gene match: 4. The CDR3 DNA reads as TGTGCCAGCAGCTTACGGACTAGCGGGGAAAACAATGAGCAGTTCTTC. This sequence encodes CASSLRTSGENNEQFF.

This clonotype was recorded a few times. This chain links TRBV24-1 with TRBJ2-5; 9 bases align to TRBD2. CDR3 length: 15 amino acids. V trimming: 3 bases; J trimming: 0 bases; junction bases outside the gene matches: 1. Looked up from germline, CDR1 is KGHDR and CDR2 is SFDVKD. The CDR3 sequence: CATSDSGRYQETQYF. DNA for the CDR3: TGTGCCACCAGTGATAGCGGGAGGTACCAAGAGACCCAGTACTTC.

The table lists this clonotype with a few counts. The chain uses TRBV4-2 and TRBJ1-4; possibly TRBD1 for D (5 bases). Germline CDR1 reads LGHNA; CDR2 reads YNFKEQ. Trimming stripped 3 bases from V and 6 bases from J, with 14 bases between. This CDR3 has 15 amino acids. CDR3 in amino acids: CASSHPTMGHEKLFF. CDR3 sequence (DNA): TGTGCCAGCAGCCATCCGACAATGGGGCATGAAAAACTGTTTTTT.

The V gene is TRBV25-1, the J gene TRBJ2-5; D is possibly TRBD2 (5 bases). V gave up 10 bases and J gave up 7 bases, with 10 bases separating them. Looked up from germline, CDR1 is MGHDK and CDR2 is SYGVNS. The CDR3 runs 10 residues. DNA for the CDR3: TGTGCCACCTTTGAGGGGACCCAGTACTTC. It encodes CATFEGTQYF.

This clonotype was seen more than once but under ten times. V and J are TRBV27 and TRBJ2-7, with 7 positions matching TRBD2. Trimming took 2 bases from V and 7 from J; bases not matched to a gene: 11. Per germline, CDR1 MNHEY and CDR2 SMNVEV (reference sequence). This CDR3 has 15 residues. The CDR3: CASSLDGGIRWEQYF. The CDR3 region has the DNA TGTGCCAGCAGTTTAGACGGGGGGATCCGTTGGGAGCAGTACTTC.

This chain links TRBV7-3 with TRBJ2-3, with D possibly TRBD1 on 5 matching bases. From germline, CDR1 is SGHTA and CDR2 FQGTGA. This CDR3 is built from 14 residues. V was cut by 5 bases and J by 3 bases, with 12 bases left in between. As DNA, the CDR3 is TGTGCCAGCAGCCCTCAGGGTATAACAGATACGCAGTATTTT. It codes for CASSPQGITDTQYF.

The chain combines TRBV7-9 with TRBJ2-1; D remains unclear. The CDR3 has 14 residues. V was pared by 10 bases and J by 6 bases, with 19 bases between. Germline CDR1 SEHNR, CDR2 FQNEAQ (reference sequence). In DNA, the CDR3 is TGTGCCATACCGCACTCTCACCAAGGCAATGAGCAGTTCTTC. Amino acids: CAIPHSHQGNEQFF.

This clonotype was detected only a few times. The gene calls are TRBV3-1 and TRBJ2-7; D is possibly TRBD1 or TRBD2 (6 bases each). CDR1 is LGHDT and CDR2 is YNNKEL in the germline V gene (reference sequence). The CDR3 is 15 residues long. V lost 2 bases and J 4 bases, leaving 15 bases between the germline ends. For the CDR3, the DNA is TGTGCCAGCAGCCAACAACAGGGTCGGGGGTACGAGCAGTACTTC. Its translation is CASSQQQGRGYEQYF.

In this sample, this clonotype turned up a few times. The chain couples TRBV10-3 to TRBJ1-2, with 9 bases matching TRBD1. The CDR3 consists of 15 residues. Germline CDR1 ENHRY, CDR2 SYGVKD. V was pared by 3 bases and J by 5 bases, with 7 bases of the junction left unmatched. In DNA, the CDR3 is TGTGCCATCAGTGACCCGGGACAGGGCGCTTATGGCTACACCTTC. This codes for CAISDPGQGAYGYTF.

The CDR3 protein is CASSLLRESQYF. DNA for the CDR3: TGTGCCAGCAGTTTGCTTCGGGAGTCGCAGTACTTC. This sequence joins TRBV12-3 or TRBV12-4 and TRBJ2-7; D is perhaps TRBD2 (6 bases). The CDR3 runs to 12 residues. Trimming took 3 bases from V and 9 from J, leaving 12 bases between them.

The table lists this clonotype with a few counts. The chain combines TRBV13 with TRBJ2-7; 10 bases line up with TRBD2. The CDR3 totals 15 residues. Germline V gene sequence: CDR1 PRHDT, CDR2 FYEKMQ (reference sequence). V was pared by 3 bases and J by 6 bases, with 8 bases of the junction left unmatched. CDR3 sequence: CASSFTLAGDREQYF. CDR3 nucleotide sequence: TGTGCCAGCAGCTTTACCCTAGCGGGAGACCGCGAGCAGTACTTC. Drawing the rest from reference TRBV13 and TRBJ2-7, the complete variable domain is AAGVIQSPRHLIKEKRETATLKCYPIPRHDTVYWYQQGPGQDPQFLISFYEKMQSDKGSIPDRFSAQQFSDYHSELNMSSLELGDSALYFCASSFTLAGDREQYFGPGTRLTVT.

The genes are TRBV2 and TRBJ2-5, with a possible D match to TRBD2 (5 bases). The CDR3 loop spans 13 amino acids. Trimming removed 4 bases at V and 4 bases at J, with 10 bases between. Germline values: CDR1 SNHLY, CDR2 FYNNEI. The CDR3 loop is CASSVIGGETQYF. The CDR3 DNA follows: TGTGCCAGCAGTGTTATAGGAGGAGAGACCCAGTACTTC.

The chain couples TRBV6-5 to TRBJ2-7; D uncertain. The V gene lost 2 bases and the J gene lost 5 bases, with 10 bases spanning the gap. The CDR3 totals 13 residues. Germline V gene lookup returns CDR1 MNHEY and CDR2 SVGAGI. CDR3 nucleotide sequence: TGTGCCAGCAGTTACGTCCAGAACCACGAGCAGTACTTC. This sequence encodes CASSYVQNHEQYF.

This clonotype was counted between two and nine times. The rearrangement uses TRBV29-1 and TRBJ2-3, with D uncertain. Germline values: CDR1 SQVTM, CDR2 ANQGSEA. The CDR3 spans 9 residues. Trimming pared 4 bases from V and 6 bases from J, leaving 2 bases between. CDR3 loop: CSVGDTQYF. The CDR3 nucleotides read TGCAGCGTTGGTGATACGCAGTATTTT.

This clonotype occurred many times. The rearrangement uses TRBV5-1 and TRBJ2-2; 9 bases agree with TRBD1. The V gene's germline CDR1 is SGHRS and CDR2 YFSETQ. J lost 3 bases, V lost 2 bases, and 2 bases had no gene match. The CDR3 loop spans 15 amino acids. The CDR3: CASSFGDRDTGELFF. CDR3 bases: TGCGCCAGCAGCTTCGGGGACAGGGACACCGGGGAGCTGTTTTTT.

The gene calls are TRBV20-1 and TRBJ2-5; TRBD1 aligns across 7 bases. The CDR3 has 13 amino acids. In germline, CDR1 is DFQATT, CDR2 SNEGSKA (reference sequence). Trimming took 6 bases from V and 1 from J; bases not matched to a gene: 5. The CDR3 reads CSAQTGFQETQYF. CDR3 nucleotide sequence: TGCAGTGCCCAGACAGGGTTCCAAGAGACCCAGTACTTC.

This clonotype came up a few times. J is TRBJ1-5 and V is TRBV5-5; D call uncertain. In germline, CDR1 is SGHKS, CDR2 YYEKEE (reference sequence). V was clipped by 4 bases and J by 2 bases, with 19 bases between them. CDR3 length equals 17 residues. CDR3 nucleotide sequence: TGTGCCAGCAGCCGGCACGGGGAAAAGAATGGCAATCAGCCCCAGCATTTT. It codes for CASSRHGEKNGNQPQHF. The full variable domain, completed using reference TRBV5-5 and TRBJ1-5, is DAGVTQSPTHLIKTRGQQVTLRCSPISGHKSVSWYQQVLGQGPQFIFQYYEKEERGRGNFPDRFSARQFPNYSSELNVNALLLGDSALYLCASSRHGEKNGNQPQHFGDGTRLSIL.

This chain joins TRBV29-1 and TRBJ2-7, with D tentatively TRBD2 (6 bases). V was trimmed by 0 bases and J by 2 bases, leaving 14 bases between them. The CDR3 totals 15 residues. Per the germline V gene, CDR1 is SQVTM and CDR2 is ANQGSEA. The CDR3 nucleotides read TGCAGCGTTGAAGATCACGGGGGAAAGACCTACGAGCAGTACTTC. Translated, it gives CSVEDHGGKTYEQYF.

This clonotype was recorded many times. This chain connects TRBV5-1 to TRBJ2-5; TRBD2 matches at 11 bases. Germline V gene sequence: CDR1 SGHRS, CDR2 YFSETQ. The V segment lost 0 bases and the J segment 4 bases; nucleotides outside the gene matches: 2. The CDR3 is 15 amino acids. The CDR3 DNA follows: TGCGCCAGCAGCTTGGGACTAGCGGGGAGAGAGACCCAGTACTTC. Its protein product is CASSLGLAGRETQYF.

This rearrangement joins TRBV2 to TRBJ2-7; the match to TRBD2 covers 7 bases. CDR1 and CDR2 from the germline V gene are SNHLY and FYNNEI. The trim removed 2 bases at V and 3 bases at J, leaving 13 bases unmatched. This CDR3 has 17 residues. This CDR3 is CASSEPPPSTGGYEQYF. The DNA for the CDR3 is TGTGCCAGCAGTGAACCTCCGCCCTCGACGGGGGGCTACGAGCAGTACTTC.

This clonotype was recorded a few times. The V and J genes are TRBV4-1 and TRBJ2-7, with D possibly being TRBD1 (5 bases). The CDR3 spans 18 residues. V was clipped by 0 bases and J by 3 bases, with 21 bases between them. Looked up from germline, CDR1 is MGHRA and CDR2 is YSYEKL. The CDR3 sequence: CASSQDMRLAGPNYEQYF. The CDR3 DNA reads TGCGCCAGCAGCCAAGATATGCGGTTGGCAGGGCCTAACTACGAGCAGTACTTC.

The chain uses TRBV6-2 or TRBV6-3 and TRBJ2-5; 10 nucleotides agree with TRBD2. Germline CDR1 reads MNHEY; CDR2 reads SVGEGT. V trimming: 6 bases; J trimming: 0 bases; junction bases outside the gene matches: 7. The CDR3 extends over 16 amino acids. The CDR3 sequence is CASSPTGLADQETQYF. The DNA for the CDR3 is TGTGCCAGCAGCCCGACCGGACTAGCGGACCAAGAGACCCAGTACTTC.